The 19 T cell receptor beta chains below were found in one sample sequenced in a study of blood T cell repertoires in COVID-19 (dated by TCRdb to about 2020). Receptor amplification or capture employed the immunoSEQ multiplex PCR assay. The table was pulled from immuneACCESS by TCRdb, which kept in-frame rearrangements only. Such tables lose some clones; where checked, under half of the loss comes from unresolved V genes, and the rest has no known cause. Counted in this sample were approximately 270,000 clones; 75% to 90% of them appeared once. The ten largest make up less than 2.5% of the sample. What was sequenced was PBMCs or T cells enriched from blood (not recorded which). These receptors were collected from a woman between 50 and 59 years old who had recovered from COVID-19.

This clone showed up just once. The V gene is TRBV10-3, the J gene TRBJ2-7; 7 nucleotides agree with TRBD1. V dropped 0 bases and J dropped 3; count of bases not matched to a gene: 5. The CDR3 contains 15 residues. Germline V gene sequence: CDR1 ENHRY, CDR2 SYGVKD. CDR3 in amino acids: CAISESGTENYEQYF. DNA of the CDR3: TGTGCCATCAGTGAGTCCGGGACAGAGAACTACGAGCAGTACTTC.

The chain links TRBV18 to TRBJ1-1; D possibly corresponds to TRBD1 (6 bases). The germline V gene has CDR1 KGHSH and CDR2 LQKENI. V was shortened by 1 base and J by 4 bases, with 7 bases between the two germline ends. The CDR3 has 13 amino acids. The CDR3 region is CASSPRGPTEAFF. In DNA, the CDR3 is TGTGCCAGCTCACCACGGGGGCCCACTGAAGCTTTCTTT.

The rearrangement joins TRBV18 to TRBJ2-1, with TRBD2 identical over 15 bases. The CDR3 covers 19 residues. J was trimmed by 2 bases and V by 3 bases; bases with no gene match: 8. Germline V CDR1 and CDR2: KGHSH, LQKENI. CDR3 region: CASSPIPGLAGGPYNEQFF. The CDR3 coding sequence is TGTGCCAGCTCACCTATACCGGGACTAGCGGGAGGCCCCTACAATGAGCAGTTCTTC.

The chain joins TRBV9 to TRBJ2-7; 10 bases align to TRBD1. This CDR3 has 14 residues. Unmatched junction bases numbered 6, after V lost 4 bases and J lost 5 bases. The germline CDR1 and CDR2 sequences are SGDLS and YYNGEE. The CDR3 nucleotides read TGTGCCAGCAGCACGACAGGGGGCCTCGACGAGCAGTACTTC. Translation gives CASSTTGGLDEQYF.

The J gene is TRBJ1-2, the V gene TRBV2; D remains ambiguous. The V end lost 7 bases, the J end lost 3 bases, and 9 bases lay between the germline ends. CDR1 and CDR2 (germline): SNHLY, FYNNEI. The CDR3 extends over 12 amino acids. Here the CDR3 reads CASTATHYGYTF. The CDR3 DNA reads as TGTGCCAGCACAGCGACCCACTATGGCTACACCTTC. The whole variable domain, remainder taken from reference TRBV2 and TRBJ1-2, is EPEVTQTPSHQVTQMGQEVILRCVPISNHLYFYWYRQILGQKVEFLVSFYNNEISEKSEIFDDQFSVERPDGSNFTLKIRSTKLEDSAMYFCASTATHYGYTFGSGTRLTVV.

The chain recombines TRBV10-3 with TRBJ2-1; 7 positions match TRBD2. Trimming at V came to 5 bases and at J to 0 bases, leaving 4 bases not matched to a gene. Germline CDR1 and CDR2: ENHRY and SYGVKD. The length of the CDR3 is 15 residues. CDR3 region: CAISTRGDSYNEQFF. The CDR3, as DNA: TGTGCCATCAGTACACGGGGGGACTCCTACAATGAGCAGTTCTTC.

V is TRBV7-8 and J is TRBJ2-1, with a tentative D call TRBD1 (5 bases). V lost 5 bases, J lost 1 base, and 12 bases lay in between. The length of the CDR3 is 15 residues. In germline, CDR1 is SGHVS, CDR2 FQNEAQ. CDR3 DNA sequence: TGTGCCAGCAGCCAAAGACAGCGATCCTACAATGAGCAGTTCTTC. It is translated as CASSQRQRSYNEQFF. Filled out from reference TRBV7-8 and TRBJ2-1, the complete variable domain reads GAGVSQSPRYKVAKRGQDVALRCDPISGHVSLFWYQQALGQGPEFLTYFQNEAQLDKSGLPSDRFFAERPEGSVSTLKIQRTQQEDSAVYLCASSQRQRSYNEQFFGPGTRLTVL.

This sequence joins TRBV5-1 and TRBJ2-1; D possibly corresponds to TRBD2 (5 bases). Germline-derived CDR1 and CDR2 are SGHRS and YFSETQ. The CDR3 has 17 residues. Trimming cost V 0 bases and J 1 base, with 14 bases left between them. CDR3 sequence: CASSLGNSVGSYNEQFF. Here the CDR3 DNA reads TGCGCCAGCAGCTTGGGTAATAGCGTGGGATCCTACAATGAGCAGTTCTTC.

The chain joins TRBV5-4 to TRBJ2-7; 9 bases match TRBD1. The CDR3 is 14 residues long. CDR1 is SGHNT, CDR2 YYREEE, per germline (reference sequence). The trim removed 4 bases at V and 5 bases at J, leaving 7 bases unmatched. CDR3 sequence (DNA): TGTGCCAGCAGCCTAACAGGGGGCGCGGACGAGCAGTACTTC. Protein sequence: CASSLTGGADEQYF. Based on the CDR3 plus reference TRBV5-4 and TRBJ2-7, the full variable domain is ETGVTQSPTHLIKTRGQQVTLRCSSQSGHNTVSWYQQALGQGPQFIFQYYREEENGRGNFPPRFSGLQFPNYSSELNVNALELDDSALYLCASSLTGGADEQYFGPGTRLTVT.

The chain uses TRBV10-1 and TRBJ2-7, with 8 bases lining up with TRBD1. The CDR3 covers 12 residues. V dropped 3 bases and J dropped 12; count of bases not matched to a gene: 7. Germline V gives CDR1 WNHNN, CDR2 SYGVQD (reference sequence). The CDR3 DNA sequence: TGCGCCAGCAGTGATGACAGGGGTTTGAGGTACTTC. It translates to CASSDDRGLRYF.

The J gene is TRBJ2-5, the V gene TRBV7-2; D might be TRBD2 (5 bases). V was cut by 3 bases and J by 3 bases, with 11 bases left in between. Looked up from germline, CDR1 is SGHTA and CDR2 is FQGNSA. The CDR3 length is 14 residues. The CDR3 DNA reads TGTGCCAGCAGCTTTAACCGGGGTAAAGAGACCCAGTACTTC. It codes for CASSFNRGKETQYF. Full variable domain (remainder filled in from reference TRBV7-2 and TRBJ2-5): GAGVSQSPSNKVTEKGKDVELRCDPISGHTALYWYRQSLGQGLEFLIYFQGNSAPDKSGLPSDRFSAERTGGSVSTLTIQRTQQEDSAVYLCASSFNRGKETQYFGPGTRLLVL.

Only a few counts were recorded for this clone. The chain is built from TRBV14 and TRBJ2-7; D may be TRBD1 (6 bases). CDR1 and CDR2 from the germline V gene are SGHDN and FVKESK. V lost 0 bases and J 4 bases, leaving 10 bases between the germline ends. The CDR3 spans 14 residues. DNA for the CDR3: TGTGCCAGCAGCCAAGACGAAGGGGGTTACGAGCAGTACTTC. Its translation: CASSQDEGGYEQYF.

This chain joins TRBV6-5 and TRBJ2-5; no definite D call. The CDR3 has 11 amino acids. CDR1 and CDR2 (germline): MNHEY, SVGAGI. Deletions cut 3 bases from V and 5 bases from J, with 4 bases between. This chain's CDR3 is CASSYSETQYF. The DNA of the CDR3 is TGTGCCAGCAGTTATTCGGAGACCCAGTACTTC.

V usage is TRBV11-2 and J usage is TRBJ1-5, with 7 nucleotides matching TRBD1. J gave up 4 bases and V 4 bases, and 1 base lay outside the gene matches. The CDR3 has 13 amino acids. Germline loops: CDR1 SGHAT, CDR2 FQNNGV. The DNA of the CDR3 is TGTGCCAGCAGCTGGGGACAGAATCAGCCCCAGCATTTT. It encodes CASSWGQNQPQHF.

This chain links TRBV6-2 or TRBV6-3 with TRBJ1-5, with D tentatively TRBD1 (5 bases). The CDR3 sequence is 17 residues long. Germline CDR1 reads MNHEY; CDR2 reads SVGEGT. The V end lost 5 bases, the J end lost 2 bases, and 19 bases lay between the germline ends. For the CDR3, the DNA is TGTGCCAGCAGTGATCCCCTCCGGGGGGTGGGCAATCAGCCCCAGCATTTT. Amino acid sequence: CASSDPLRGVGNQPQHF.

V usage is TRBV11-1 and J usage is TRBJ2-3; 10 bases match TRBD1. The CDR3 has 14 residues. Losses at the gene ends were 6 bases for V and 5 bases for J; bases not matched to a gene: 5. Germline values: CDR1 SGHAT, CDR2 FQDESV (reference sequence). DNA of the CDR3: TGTGCCAGCAGGGGACAGGGGAGAATAGATACGCAGTATTTT. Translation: CASRGQGRIDTQYF.

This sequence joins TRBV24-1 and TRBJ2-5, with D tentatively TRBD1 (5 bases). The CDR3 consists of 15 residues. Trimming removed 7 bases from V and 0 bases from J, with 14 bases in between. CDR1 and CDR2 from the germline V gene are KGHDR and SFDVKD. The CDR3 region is CATSADRAYQETQYF. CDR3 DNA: TGTGCCACCAGCGCCGACAGAGCGTACCAAGAGACCCAGTACTTC.

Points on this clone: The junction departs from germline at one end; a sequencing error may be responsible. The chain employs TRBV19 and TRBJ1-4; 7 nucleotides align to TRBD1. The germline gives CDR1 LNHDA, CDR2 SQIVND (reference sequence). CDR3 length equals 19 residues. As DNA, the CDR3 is TGTGCCAGTAGTCTAGAGCCTTACTCGGGACAGACAACTAATGAAAAACTGTTTTTT. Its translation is CASSLEPYSGQTTNEKLFF.

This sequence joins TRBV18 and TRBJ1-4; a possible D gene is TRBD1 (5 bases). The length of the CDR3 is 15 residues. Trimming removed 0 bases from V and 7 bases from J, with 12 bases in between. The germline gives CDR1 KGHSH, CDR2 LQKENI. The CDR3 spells CASSPPGGGPEKLFF. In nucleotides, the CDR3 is TGTGCCAGCTCACCACCGGGGGGAGGTCCTGAAAAACTGTTTTTT.